The next 14 T cell receptor beta chains were all read from a single sample in a study of blood T cell repertoires in COVID-19. Using immunoSEQ multiplex PCR, the repertoire was profiled, and TCRdb retains in-frame clones only, with some absent. Among some 120,000 clones listed, 85% were seen once. The specimen sequenced was peripheral blood. Every receptor here comes from a man at least 80 years old with active or convalescent COVID-19.

J is TRBJ1-4 and V is TRBV3-1 (or the pseudogene TRBV3-2); D call uncertain. Trimming left V 3 bases short and J 6 bases short, with 14 bases between. Germline values: CDR1 LGHDT, CDR2 YNNKEL (reference sequence). The CDR3 runs to 15 residues. CDR3 in DNA: TGTGCCAGCAGCCAGAATCCGGGATGGGATGAAAAACTGTTTTTT. Protein product: CASSQNPGWDEKLFF.

The V and J genes are TRBV2 and TRBJ2-2; 8 bases align to TRBD2. Germline values: CDR1 SNHLY, CDR2 FYNNEI. J gave up 4 bases and V 10 bases, and 11 bases lay outside the gene matches. The CDR3 contains 15 residues. This CDR3 is CATHPGGGTTGELFF. The CDR3 region has the DNA TGTGCCACCCACCCCGGGGGGGGAACCACCGGGGAGCTGTTTTTT.

The J gene is TRBJ2-5, the V gene TRBV20-1; weak D call: TRBD2 (6 bases). In germline, CDR1 is DFQATT, CDR2 SNEGSKA (reference sequence). Trimming left V 3 bases short and J 4 bases short, with 12 bases between. The CDR3 extends over 13 amino acids. CDR3: CSASIGGGETQYF. Here the CDR3 DNA reads TGCAGTGCTAGTATCGGGGGAGGAGAGACCCAGTACTTC.

The chain has TRBV12-3 or TRBV12-4 and TRBJ1-4; TRBD1 matches 12 bases. This CDR3 region has 12 residues. Unmatched junction bases numbered 3, after V lost 6 bases and J lost 13 bases. This CDR3 is CASSWDRGRLFF. CDR3 in DNA: TGTGCCAGCAGCTGGGACAGGGGGCGACTGTTTTTT.

The CDR3 is CASSSSPGNTIYF. CDR3 bases: TGTGCCAGCAGCTCGTCCCCTGGAAACACCATATATTTT. The rearrangement uses TRBV7-7 and TRBJ1-3; no definite D call. V lost 4 bases to trimming and J lost 2 bases, with 6 bases between them. The CDR3 has 13 residues. Germline V gene sequence: CDR1 SSHAT, CDR2 FNYEAQ (reference sequence).

This clone was observed a single time. CDR3 in amino acids: CASSLEPRDRGTNQPQHF. In nucleotides, the CDR3 is TGCGCCAGCAGCTTGGAGCCCCGGGACAGGGGTACCAATCAGCCCCAGCATTTT. V gene TRBV5-1 combines with J gene TRBJ1-5; 10 bases fit TRBD1. This CDR3 spans 18 amino acids. V dropped 0 bases and J dropped 3; count of bases not matched to a gene: 9. CDR1 and CDR2 (germline): SGHRS, YFSETQ. The variable domain in full, completed from reference TRBV5-1 and TRBJ1-5, reads KAGVTQTPRYLIKTRGQQVTLSCSPISGHRSVSWYQQTPGQGLQFLFEYFSETQRNKGNFPGRFSGRQFSNSRSEMNVSTLELGDSALYLCASSLEPRDRGTNQPQHFGDGTRLSIL.

The chain recombines TRBV10-3 with TRBJ1-2; 7 nucleotides match TRBD1. Germline V gene data show CDR1 as ENHRY and CDR2 as SYGVKD. This CDR3 has 14 amino acids. Trimming cost V 10 bases and J 4 bases; bases outside gene matches: 12. The CDR3 loop reads CATQPGQLTYGYTF. CDR3 bases: TGTGCCACACAGCCGGGACAGTTAACCTATGGCTACACCTTC.

This chain links TRBV5-6 with TRBJ1-5; D is perhaps TRBD1 (5 bases). The CDR3 runs 17 residues. V was clipped by 1 base and J by 4 bases, with 18 bases between them. CDR1 and CDR2 from the germline V gene are SGHDT and YYEEEE. The CDR3 is CASSLWVLQDINQPQHF. The CDR3 region has the DNA TGTGCCAGCAGCTTGTGGGTTCTGCAGGACATTAATCAGCCCCAGCATTTT.

The chain employs TRBV28 and TRBJ2-7; D is unclear. The germline V gene has CDR1 MDHEN and CDR2 SYDVKM. Between the trimmed V and J ends, which lost 6 bases and 2 bases, there was a span of 11 bases. This CDR3 contains 13 residues. The CDR3 sequence: CASSQLGTYEQYF. For the CDR3, the DNA is TGTGCCAGCAGCCAATTGGGCACCTACGAGCAGTACTTC.

This chain uses TRBV19 with TRBJ1-5; 7 bases fit TRBD1. The CDR3 totals 16 residues. V gave up 4 bases and J gave up 0 bases; unmatched junction bases: 6. Germline CDR1 and CDR2: LNHDA and SQIVND (reference sequence). CDR3: CASSRRDRDSNQPQHF. In nucleotides, the CDR3 is TGTGCCAGTAGTAGGAGGGACAGAGATAGCAATCAGCCCCAGCATTTT.

V usage is TRBV19 and J usage is TRBJ1-6; D is perhaps TRBD1 (5 bases). V was cut by 7 bases and J by 10 bases, with 14 bases left in between. Germline lookup yields CDR1 LNHDA and CDR2 SQIVND (reference sequence). The CDR3 loop spans 13 amino acids. This CDR3 is CASNSGRGSPLHF. Written as DNA, the CDR3 is TGTGCCAGTAACTCGGGACGGGGGTCACCCCTCCACTTT. Combining the CDR3 with reference TRBV19 and TRBJ1-6 gives the whole variable domain DGGITQSPKYLFRKEGQNVTLSCEQNLNHDAMYWYRQDPGQGLRLIYYSQIVNDFQKGDIAEGYSVSREKKESFPLTVTSAQKNPTAFYLCASNSGRGSPLHFGNGTRLTVT.

The rearrangement joins TRBV6-5 to TRBJ1-1, with D uncertain. V dropped 6 bases and J dropped 3 bases, with 11 bases sitting between them. The length of the CDR3 is 13 residues. CDR1 and CDR2 (germline): MNHEY, SVGAGI. CDR3 residues: CASRREMDTEAFF. The CDR3 DNA reads as TGTGCCAGCAGACGGGAGATGGACACTGAAGCTTTCTTT.

The chain joins TRBV27 to TRBJ1-6; 8 nucleotides agree with TRBD1. Germline V gene lookup returns CDR1 MNHEY and CDR2 SMNVEV (reference sequence). V was pared by 3 bases and J by 7 bases, with 5 bases of the junction left unmatched. The CDR3 extends over 15 amino acids. The chain's CDR3 is CASSFKGQANSPLHF. DNA for the CDR3: TGTGCCAGCAGTTTTAAGGGACAGGCAAATTCACCCCTCCACTTT.

For the CDR3, the DNA is TGTGCCAGCAGCTCCGGGGGGCGGGGGAGCCCGGGTAATGAGCAGTTCTTC. This codes for CASSSGGRGSPGNEQFF. This chain links TRBV11-3 with TRBJ2-1; weak D call: TRBD2 (7 bases). The CDR3 covers 17 residues. Looked up from germline, CDR1 is SGHNT and CDR2 is YENEEA. V was shortened by 4 bases and J by 7 bases, with 23 bases between the two germline ends. Looking up the rest from reference TRBV11-3 and TRBJ2-1 gives the full variable domain: EAGVVQSPRYKIIEKKQPVAFWCNPISGHNTLYWYLQNLGQGPELLIRYENEEAVDDSQLPKDRFSAERLKGVDSTLKIQPAELGDSAVYLCASSSGGRGSPGNEQFFGPGTRLTVL.